A single TCR beta chain is shown here with its context. Its antigen is undetermined. The TCR cDNA carried a universal primer site and UMIs from 5'RACE template switching. One entry per CDR3 protein, called by TCRdb with MiXCR from the 5' RACE reads. The sample lists some 670,000 distinct CDR3 sequences, more than 9% occurring once. This CDR3 is built from 15 residues. Germline trimming cut 5 bases from V and 0 bases from J; bases unmatched to any gene: 6. Germline loops: CDR1 SGHNT, CDR2 YYREEE (reference sequence). These data originate in a study of T cells after yellow fever vaccination. On the study more broadly: Fractions with few cells were prepared using SMART-Seq v4 Ultra Low Input. Study-wide points: Weaker, the secondary response had a peak occurring faster, on day 5 versus 15. Among all clonotypes, a small share was observed in both CD4 and CD8 compartments.

The sequence came from a man under 40 who received the YFV17D yellow fever vaccine. Here the sequenced sample was PBMCs, taken on the day of the yellow fever booster vaccination. The chain joins TRBV5-4 to TRBJ2-3; 7 nucleotides line up with TRBD2. The CDR3 DNA is TGTGCCAGCAGACCCGCTAGCGGAAGCACAGATACGCAGTATTTT. It is translated as CASRPASGSTDTQYF.